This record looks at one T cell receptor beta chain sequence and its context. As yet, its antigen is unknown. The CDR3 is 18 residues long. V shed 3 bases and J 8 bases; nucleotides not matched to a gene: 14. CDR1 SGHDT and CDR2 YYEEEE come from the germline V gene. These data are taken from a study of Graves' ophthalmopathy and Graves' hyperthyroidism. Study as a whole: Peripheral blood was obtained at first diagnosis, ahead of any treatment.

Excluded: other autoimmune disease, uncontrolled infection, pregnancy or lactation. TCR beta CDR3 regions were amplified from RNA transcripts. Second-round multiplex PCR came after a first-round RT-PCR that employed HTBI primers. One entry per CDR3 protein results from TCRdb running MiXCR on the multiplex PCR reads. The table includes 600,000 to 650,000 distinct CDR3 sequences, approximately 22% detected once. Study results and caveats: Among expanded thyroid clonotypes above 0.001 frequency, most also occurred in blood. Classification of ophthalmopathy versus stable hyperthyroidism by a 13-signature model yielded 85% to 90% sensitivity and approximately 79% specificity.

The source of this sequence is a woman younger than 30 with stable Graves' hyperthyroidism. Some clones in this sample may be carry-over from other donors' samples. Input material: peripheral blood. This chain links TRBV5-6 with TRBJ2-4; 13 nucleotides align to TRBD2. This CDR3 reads CASSSPRETSGRRDIQYF. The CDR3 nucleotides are TGTGCCAGCAGCTCCCCCCGGGAGACTAGCGGGAGGCGGGACATTCAGTACTTC.